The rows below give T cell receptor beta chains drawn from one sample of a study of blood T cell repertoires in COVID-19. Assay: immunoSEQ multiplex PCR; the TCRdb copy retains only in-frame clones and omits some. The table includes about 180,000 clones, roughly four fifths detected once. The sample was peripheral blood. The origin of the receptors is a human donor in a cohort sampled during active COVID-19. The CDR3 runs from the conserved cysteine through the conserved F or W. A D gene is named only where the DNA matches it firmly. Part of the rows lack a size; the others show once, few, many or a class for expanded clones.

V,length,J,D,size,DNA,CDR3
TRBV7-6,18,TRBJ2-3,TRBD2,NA,TGTGCCAGCAGCCCGGGACTAGCGGGGGGGCCAGTCACAGATACGCAGTATTTT,CASSPGLAGGPVTDTQYF
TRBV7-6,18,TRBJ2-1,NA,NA,TGTGCCAGCAGCTTAGGGGTAATAGCGGAAATCTCCTACAATGAGCAGTTCTTC,CASSLGVIAEISYNEQFF
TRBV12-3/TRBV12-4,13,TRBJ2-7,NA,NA,TGTGCCAGCAGTTTAGGTAACGAGGAAGACGAATACTTC,CASSLGNEEDEYF
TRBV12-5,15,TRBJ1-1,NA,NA,TGTGCTAGTGGTTTAGGATCGACAGCGAACACTGAAGCTTTCTTT,CASGLGSTANTEAFF
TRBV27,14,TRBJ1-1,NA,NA,TGTGCCAGCAGTTTACTGGGGGGGGCCACTGAAGCTTTCTTT,CASSLLGGATEAFF
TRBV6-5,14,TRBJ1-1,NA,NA,TGTGCCAGCAGTCCCGCGCGGCGGTACACTGAAGCTTTCTTT,CASSPARRYTEAFF
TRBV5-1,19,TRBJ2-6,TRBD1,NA,TGCGCCAGCAGCTTTCGACAGGGGGAAGCAGGATCTGGGGCCAACGTCCTGACTTTC,CASSFRQGEAGSGANVLTF
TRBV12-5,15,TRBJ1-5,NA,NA,TGTGCTAGTGCCGTCACCACAAAAACGGGTCAGCCCCAGCATTTT,CASAVTTKTGQPQHF
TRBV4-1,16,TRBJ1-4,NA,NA,TGCGCCAGCAGCCATCGACTCGTTCGGGCTAATGAAAAACTGTTTTTT,CASSHRLVRANEKLFF
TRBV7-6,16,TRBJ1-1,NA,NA,TGTGCCAGCAGCTTAGATGGGTTATCGGGGGGCACTGAAGCTTTCTTT,CASSLDGLSGGTEAFF
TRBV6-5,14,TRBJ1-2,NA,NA,TGTGCCAGCAGTCGAAGCCGGAGGGGCTATGGCTACACCTTC,CASSRSRRGYGYTF
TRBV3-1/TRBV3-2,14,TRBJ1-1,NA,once,TGTGCCAGCAGCCCGCCACTCTTGAACACTGAAGCTTTCTTT,CASSPPLLNTEAFF
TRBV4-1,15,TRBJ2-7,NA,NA,TGCGCCAGCAGCCAAGGGCGGGGGCCTCTCTACGAGCAGTACTTC,CASSQGRGPLYEQYF
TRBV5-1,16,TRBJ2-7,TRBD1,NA,TGCGCCAGCAGCTTGTCCACCGGGACAGGGTTTTACGAGCAGTACTTC,CASSLSTGTGFYEQYF
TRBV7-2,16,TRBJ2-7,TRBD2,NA,TGTGCCAGCAGCTTACCAGTTGGAGTAGCGGGTTACGAGCAGTACTTC,CASSLPVGVAGYEQYF
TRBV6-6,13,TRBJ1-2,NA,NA,TGTGCCAGTAAGATCGTGGGGCTCTATGGCTACACCTTC,CASKIVGLYGYTF
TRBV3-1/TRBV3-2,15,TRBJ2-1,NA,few,TGTGCCAGCAGCCAGACTCCCAGCTCCTACAATGAGCAGTTCTTC,CASSQTPSSYNEQFF
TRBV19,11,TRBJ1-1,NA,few,TGTGCCACCACAAGTAACACTGAAGCTTTCTTT,CATTSNTEAFF
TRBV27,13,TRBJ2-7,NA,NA,TGTGCCAGCAGTTTAAGGGGAACCTACGAGCAGTACTTC,CASSLRGTYEQYF
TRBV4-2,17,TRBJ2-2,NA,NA,TGTGCCAGCAGCCAAGACGAACCTATCGCGAACACCGGGGAGCTGTTTTTT,CASSQDEPIANTGELFF
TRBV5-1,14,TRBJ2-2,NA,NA,TGCGCCAGCAGCTTGGCGCGGGGTGCCGGGGAGCTGTTTTTT,CASSLARGAGELFF
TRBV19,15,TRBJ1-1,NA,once,TGTGCCAGTAGAATACCAGGACATCTGAACACTGAAGCTTTCTTT,CASRIPGHLNTEAFF
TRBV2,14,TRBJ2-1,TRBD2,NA,TGTGCCAGCAGGAGCCCAGCGGGGGTCAATGAGCAGTTCTTC,CASRSPAGVNEQFF
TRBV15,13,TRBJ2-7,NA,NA,TGTGCCACCAGCAGAGACAGGATCAACGAGCAGTACTTC,CATSRDRINEQYF
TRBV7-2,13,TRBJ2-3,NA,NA,TGTGCCAGCAGCTTAGCCGGGGGTAGAACGCAGTATTTT,CASSLAGGRTQYF
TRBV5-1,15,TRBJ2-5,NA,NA,TGCGCCAGCAGCTTGGAGGGACACATCCAAGAGACCCAGTACTTC,CASSLEGHIQETQYF
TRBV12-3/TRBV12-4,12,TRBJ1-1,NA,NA,TGTGCCAGCAGTCGATATACGGCTGAAGCTTTCTTT,CASSRYTAEAFF
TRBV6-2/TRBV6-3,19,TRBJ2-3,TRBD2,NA,TGTGCCAGCAGCTCCGGACTAGCGGGGGGCTCCCCTAGCACAGATACGCAGTATTTT,CASSSGLAGGSPSTDTQYF
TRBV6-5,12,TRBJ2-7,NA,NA,TGTGCCAGCAGCCCCGAGGGTGGCGAGCAGTACTTC,CASSPEGGEQYF
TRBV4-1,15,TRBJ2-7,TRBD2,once,TGCGCCAGCAGCCAAGCATTCCCTTCGGGGGGCGAGCAGTACTTC,CASSQAFPSGGEQYF
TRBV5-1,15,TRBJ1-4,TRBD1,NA,TGCGCCAGCAGCTACCAGGGGGCGGAAGAGGAAAAACTGTTTTTT,CASSYQGAEEEKLFF
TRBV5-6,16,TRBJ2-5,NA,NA,TGTGCCAGCAGCTTTTCGGGGTTTTGGTACCAAGAGACCCAGTACTTC,CASSFSGFWYQETQYF
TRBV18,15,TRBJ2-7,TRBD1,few,TGTGCCAGCTCACAGGCTCCGGGACAGGCGGGCGAGCAGTACTTC,CASSQAPGQAGEQYF
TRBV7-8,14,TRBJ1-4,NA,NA,TGTGCCAGCAGCTCCGATGCGGGCCCTACGGAACTGTTTTTT,CASSSDAGPTELFF
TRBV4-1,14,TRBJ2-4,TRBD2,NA,TGCGCCAGCAGCCCGCGGGAGGGTGCGAACATTCAGTACTTC,CASSPREGANIQYF
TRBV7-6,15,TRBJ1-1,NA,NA,TGTGCCAGCACCCCAGCGGGGCAGGGGCTTCCTGAAGCTTTCTTT,CASTPAGQGLPEAFF
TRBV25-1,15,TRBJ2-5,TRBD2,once,TGTGCCAGCAGTCCCGGGAGCGGGGGACAAGAGACCCAGTACTTC,CASSPGSGGQETQYF
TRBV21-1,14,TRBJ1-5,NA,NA,TGTGCCAGCACCACAAAAACATCGAATCAGCCCCAGCATTTT,CASTTKTSNQPQHF
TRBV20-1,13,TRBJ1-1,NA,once,TGCAGTGCTAGTATGGGGGCTGGGACTGAAGCTTTCTTT,CSASMGAGTEAFF
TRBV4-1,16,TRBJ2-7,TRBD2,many,TGCGCCAGCAGCCAAGGATCTAGCGGGGGGGCCTACGAGCAGTACTTC,CASSQGSSGGAYEQYF
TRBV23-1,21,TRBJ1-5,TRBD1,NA,TGCGCCAGCAGTCAATCCCACGTCCGGGACAGGGGGCTTTATTGCAATCAGCCCCAGCATTTT,CASSQSHVRDRGLYCNQPQHF
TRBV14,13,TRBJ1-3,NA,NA,TGTGCCAGCCCGGGGATCTCTGGAAACACCATATATTTT,CASPGISGNTIYF
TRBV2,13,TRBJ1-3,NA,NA,TGTGCCAGCAGTCCATACATGAGAAACACCATATATTTT,CASSPYMRNTIYF
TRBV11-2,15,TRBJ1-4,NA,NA,TGTGCCAGCAGCTTAGGGTACAGTGAAAATGAAAAACTGTTTTTT,CASSLGYSENEKLFF
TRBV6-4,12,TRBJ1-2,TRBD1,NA,TGTGCTCAGAGGGGGCCTTACTATGGCTACACCTTC,CAQRGPYYGYTF